These 4 T cell receptor beta chains were all obtained from the same sample, sequenced in a study of blood T cell repertoires in COVID-19. Measured with immunoSEQ multiplex PCR; TCRdb has only the in-frame clones, and not every one. Of 75,000 to 80,000 clones in the sample, approximately 84% were seen once. Sequencing was done on a sample of peripheral blood. The receptors stem from a man in his fifties or sixties with COVID-19, enrolled during active disease.

The count of this clone is one. The CDR3 coding sequence is TGTGCCAGTAGTATTGGACAGGGGGAAGACAATGAGCAGTTCTTC. This codes for CASSIGQGEDNEQFF. This chain joins TRBV19 and TRBJ2-1, with 10 bases aligning to TRBD1. The CDR3 sequence is 15 residues long. The trim removed 3 bases at V and 5 bases at J, leaving 4 bases unmatched. The germline V gene encodes CDR1 LNHDA and CDR2 SQIVND (reference sequence).

V and J are TRBV5-1 and TRBJ1-6; TRBD1 agrees at 8 bases. Germline trimming cut 4 bases from V and 8 bases from J; bases unmatched to any gene: 8. CDR1 is SGHRS, CDR2 YFSETQ, per germline. This CDR3 has 15 amino acids. The CDR3 loop reads CASSTRTGRDSPLHF. CDR3 bases: TGCGCCAGCAGCACGAGGACAGGGAGGGATTCACCCCTCCACTTT.

This clone appeared a single time. This chain connects TRBV5-1 to TRBJ2-1; TRBD2 agrees at 8 bases. Germline values: CDR1 SGHRS, CDR2 YFSETQ. V was pared by 4 bases and J by 1 base, with 7 bases of the junction left unmatched. CDR3 length: 16 amino acids. Written as DNA, the CDR3 is TGCGCCAGCAGCCGGATGGCGGGGGGTTCCTACAATGAGCAGTTCTTC. The encoded protein is CASSRMAGGSYNEQFF.

The V gene is TRBV11-2, the J gene TRBJ2-4; D call uncertain. This CDR3 spans 14 amino acids. Germline CDR1 is SGHAT and CDR2 is FQNNGV. The V gene lost 5 bases and the J gene lost 6 bases, with 14 bases spanning the gap. The CDR3 DNA sequence: TGTGCCAGCAGCCCCCCCGAGTCCCGAAACATTCAGTACTTC. The encoded protein is CASSPPESRNIQYF.